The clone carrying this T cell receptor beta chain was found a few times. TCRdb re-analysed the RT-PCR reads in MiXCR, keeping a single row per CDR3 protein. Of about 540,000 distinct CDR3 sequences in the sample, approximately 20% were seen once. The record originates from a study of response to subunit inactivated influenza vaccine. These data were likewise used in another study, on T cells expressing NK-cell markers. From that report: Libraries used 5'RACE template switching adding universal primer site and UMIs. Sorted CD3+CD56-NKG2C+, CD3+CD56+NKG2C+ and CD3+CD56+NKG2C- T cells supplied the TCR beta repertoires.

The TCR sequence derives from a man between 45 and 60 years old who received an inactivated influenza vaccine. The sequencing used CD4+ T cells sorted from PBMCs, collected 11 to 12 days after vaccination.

CDR3 protein: CASSVRDRGRNGYTF. In DNA, the CDR3 is TGTGCCAGCAGCGTCCGGGACAGGGGGCGGAATGGCTACACCTTC. The chain combines TRBV9 with TRBJ1-2; TRBD1 matches 12 bases. With V trimmed by 2 bases and J by 6 bases, 5 bases remained unmatched. The germline CDR1 and CDR2 sequences are SGDLS and YYNGEE. The CDR3 is made up of 15 amino acids.